The entry below gives a single T cell receptor (beta chain) sequence along with its context. Its antigen is not identified. This may be a read error: a much more frequent sequence differs by one nucleotide. This CDR3 spans 15 amino acids. Germline CDR1 reads SGHRS; CDR2 reads YFSETQ. This entry belongs to a study of T cells after yellow fever vaccination. Overall study context: Each low-cell-number fraction was prepared by means of SMART-Seq v4 Ultra Low Input.

It was through 5'RACE template switching that TCR cDNA was made, with a universal primer site and UMIs added. MiXCR, applied by TCRdb to the 5' RACE reads, yields one record per CDR3 protein. This sample has roughly 330,000 distinct CDR3 sequences; 6.8% occur once, and the top ten carry 15% to 20%. Study-level results: At about 97% for CD4 and 70% to 90% for CD8, most primary-vaccination clones showed up again after the booster.

This receptor was obtained from a young man who received the YFV17D yellow fever vaccine. The chain recombines TRBV5-1 with TRBJ2-5, with D perhaps matching TRBD1 (6 bases). Specimen: PBMCs, collected around 45 days after the first yellow fever vaccination. This CDR3 is CASSFAQGQREAQYF. The CDR3 DNA reads TGCGCCAGCAGCTTCGCACAGGGTCAGAGAGAGGCCCAGTACTTC.